The T cell receptor beta chain described here comes from a study of shared clonotypes between healthy human individuals. Naive CD8 cells lacked CD45RO, underwent positive selection for CCR7 and left out terminally differentiated effector memory CD45RA+ cells. Only in-frame clones appear in the TCRdb table, and some are missing; sequencing was by immunoSEQ multiplex PCR. The table includes some 1,900,000 clones, less than 95% detected once. Germline loops: CDR1 LNHNV, CDR2 YYDKDF (reference sequence). The CDR3 covers 16 residues. V dropped 1 base and J dropped 1 base, with 11 bases sitting between them.

Sequencing input: naive CD8+ T cells sorted from blood. This chain links TRBV15 with TRBJ2-1; D might be TRBD1 (6 bases). This receptor was obtained from a man aged 18 to 29 in good health. The CDR3 DNA sequence: TGTGCCACCAGCAGAGGAGGGGGAGAGTCCTACAATGAGCAGTTCTTC. It is translated as CATSRGGGESYNEQFF.